This T cell receptor (beta chain) appears in the sequencing data of a study of T-cell reconstitution after alpha-beta-depleted transplantation in children. With V trimmed by 6 bases and J by 0 bases, 7 bases remained unmatched. The CDR3 length is 15 residues. There are many counts of this clonotype. Antigen specificity is unknown. Study findings and constraints: From newly produced T cells came most of the T-cell counts and diversity one year after transplant. About two months after transplant, alpha-beta T cells reportedly came from several hundred expanded graft clones. In some patients, recipient T cells and intrathymic progenitors surviving conditioning explained high day-60 diversity.

Researchers prepared the TCRbeta library using unique molecular identifiers, the study reports. TCRdb independently ran MiXCR on the PCR reads; one entry per CDR3 protein. In the table there are about 32,000 distinct CDR3 sequences, around 6.6% of which are singletons. V gene TRBV12-3 or TRBV12-4 combines with J gene TRBJ2-7; TRBD1 agrees at 8 bases. The receptor was isolated from a child under two years old who had a stem cell transplant for acute myeloid leukemia, so the T cells may come from the graft donor. Sequenced here: peripheral blood, sampled 60 days after TCRalphabeta/CD19-depleted stem cell transplant. CDR3: CASSPTGDISYEQYF. The CDR3 DNA follows: TGTGCCAGCAGCCCGACAGGGGATATCTCCTACGAGCAGTACTTC.